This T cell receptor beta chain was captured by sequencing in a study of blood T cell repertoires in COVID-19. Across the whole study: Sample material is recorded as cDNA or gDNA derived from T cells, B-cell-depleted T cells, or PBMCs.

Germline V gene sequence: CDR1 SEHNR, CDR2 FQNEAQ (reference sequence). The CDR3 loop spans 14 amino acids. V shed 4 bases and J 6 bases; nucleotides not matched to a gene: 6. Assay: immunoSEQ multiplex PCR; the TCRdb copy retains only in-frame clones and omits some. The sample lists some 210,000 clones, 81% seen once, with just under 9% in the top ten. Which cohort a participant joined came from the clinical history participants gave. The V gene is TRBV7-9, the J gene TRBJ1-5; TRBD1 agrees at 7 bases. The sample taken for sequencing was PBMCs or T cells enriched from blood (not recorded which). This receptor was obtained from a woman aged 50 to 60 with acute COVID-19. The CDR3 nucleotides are TGTGCCAGCAGCTCGGACAGGCCCAGTCAGCCCCAGCATTTT. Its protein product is CASSSDRPSQPQHF. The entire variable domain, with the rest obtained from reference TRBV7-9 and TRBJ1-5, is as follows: DTGVSQNPRHKITKRGQNVTFRCDPISEHNRLYWYRQTLGQGPEFLTYFQNEAQLEKSRLLSDRFSAERPKGSFSTLEIQRTEQGDSAMYLCASSSDRPSQPQHFGDGTRLSIL.